What follows are 30 T cell receptor beta chains derived from one specimen sequenced in a study of T-cell memory formation after mild COVID-19. TCRdb processed the 5' RACE reads anew with MiXCR; each CDR3 protein has one entry. The table includes about 450,000 distinct CDR3 sequences, 23% detected once. The sequenced sample was PBMCs or a T cell subset sorted from them (not recorded which). Receptors were obtained from an adult woman who had mild COVID-19 (a few samples of this study predate the infection). Cell type and time point are not known.

The genes are TRBV7-2 and TRBJ1-6, with TRBD1 matching 9 bases. Unmatched junction bases numbered 5, after V lost 4 bases and J lost 7 bases. Looked up from germline, CDR1 is SGHTA and CDR2 is FQGNSA. The CDR3 length is 15 residues. The CDR3 sequence is CASSSSDRGNSPLHF. Here the CDR3 DNA reads TGTGCCAGCAGCTCCTCGGACAGGGGCAATTCACCCCTCCACTTT.

The genes are TRBV7-8 and TRBJ2-5; D may be TRBD2 (5 bases). The CDR3 has 14 residues. Germline CDR1 and CDR2: SGHVS and FQNEAQ. V was cut by 5 bases and J by 2 bases, with 12 bases left in between. The CDR3 DNA sequence: TGTGCCAGCAGCGCAACAGAGCGGCAAGAGACCCAGTACTTC. Its protein product is CASSATERQETQYF. Drawing the rest from reference TRBV7-8 and TRBJ2-5, the complete variable domain is GAGVSQSPRYKVAKRGQDVALRCDPISGHVSLFWYQQALGQGPEFLTYFQNEAQLDKSGLPSDRFFAERPEGSVSTLKIQRTQQEDSAVYLCASSATERQETQYFGPGTRLLVL.

This clonotype was seen a handful of times. J is TRBJ2-7 and V is TRBV7-8; D might be TRBD1 (6 bases). The ends were cut back, 7 bases at V and 3 bases at J, with 13 bases in the middle. The germline V gene has CDR1 SGHVS and CDR2 FQNEAQ. The CDR3 loop spans 13 amino acids. The CDR3 nucleotides are TGTGCCAGCACCTGGGACACTTACTACGAGCAGTACTTC. Residues: CASTWDTYYEQYF.

The genes are TRBV9 and TRBJ1-1; 9 nucleotides agree with TRBD1. Germline V CDR1 and CDR2: SGDLS, YYNGEE. The CDR3 is 15 amino acids. V was clipped by 0 bases and J by 10 bases; unmatched bases: 10. CDR3 amino acids: CASSVDGTGGHGAFF. The DNA of the CDR3 is TGTGCCAGCAGCGTAGACGGAACAGGGGGCCACGGAGCTTTCTTT.

This clonotype has more than one count but fewer than ten. V and J are TRBV9 and TRBJ2-3; no firm D call. V was shortened by 0 bases and J by 0 bases, with 14 bases between the two germline ends. In germline, CDR1 is SGDLS, CDR2 YYNGEE. This CDR3 contains 17 residues. CDR3 protein: CASSVASTGSSTDTQYF. CDR3 DNA sequence: TGTGCCAGCAGCGTAGCCTCGACTGGTTCTAGCACAGATACGCAGTATTTT.

The chain couples TRBV7-9 to TRBJ1-1; 9 bases are a match to TRBD1. With 0 bases clipped from V and 5 bases from J, the junction kept 4 bases outside the gene matches. CDR1 and CDR2 from the germline V gene are SEHNR and FQNEAQ (reference sequence). The CDR3 totals 15 residues. This chain's CDR3 is CASSLAGQGRTEAFF. For the CDR3, the DNA is TGTGCCAGCAGCTTAGCGGGACAGGGCCGAACTGAAGCTTTCTTT.

This clonotype was observed a handful of times. The chain links TRBV6-6 to TRBJ2-2, with D uncertain. Germline values: CDR1 MNHNY, CDR2 SVGAGI (reference sequence). The CDR3 is made up of 16 amino acids. V gave up 2 bases and J gave up 2 bases, with 12 bases separating them. CDR3: CASSYVRSTNTGELFF. The CDR3 DNA reads TGTGCCAGCAGTTACGTTCGCAGTACAAACACCGGGGAGCTGTTTTTT.

This clonotype has a handful of counts. The rearrangement links TRBV5-6 to TRBJ2-1; D is possibly TRBD1 or TRBD2 (5 bases each). Trimming shortened V by 4 bases and J by 9 bases, and 14 bases separated the two germline ends. This CDR3 region has 13 residues. The germline V gene has CDR1 SGHDT and CDR2 YYEEEE. The CDR3 spells CASSTDQRGEQFF. DNA for the CDR3: TGTGCCAGCAGCACAGACCAGAGGGGTGAGCAGTTCTTC.

The rearrangement uses TRBV7-6 and TRBJ2-1; weak D call: TRBD2 (10 bases). Germline CDR1 SGHVS, CDR2 FNYEAQ. CDR3 size: 20 residues. Trimming left V 6 bases short and J 8 bases short, with 35 bases between. CDR3 sequence: CASRPKQGARTSGQWDEQFF. The CDR3 bases are TGTGCCAGCAGACCCAAACAGGGGGCGCGGACTAGCGGTCAGTGGGATGAGCAGTTCTTC.

V gene TRBV20-1 combines with J gene TRBJ2-3, with 8 bases aligning to TRBD2. This CDR3 has 15 amino acids. The V segment lost 6 bases and the J segment 1 base; nucleotides outside the gene matches: 9. Germline CDR1 DFQATT, CDR2 SNEGSKA (reference sequence). The CDR3 nucleotides read TGCAGTGCCCCCGCGGTAGCGGGGCGCACAGATACGCAGTATTTT. Translating gives CSAPAVAGRTDTQYF.

A few counts support this clonotype. The V and J genes are TRBV5-4 and TRBJ2-1; 9 bases are a match to TRBD2. The trim removed 4 bases at V and 2 bases at J, leaving 10 bases unmatched. Germline values: CDR1 SGHNT, CDR2 YYREEE (reference sequence). The CDR3 spans 17 residues. The CDR3 nucleotides read TGTGCCAGCAGCCCCCTTAGCGGGAGCCTCGCCTACAATGAGCAGTTCTTC. It specifies CASSPLSGSLAYNEQFF.

With regard to this clonotype: The junction departs from germline at one end; a sequencing error may be responsible. This chain joins TRBV7-7 and TRBJ2-3; 9 bases match TRBD2. There are 15 residues in the CDR3. CDR1 is SSHAT, CDR2 FNYEAQ, per germline (reference sequence). The CDR3 DNA is TGTGCTAGCAGCTTATCAGCGGGAGGAAGGGATACGCAGTATTTT. This translates into CASSLSAGGRDTQYF.

This clonotype was counted a few times. The chain combines TRBV12-3 or TRBV12-4 with TRBJ1-5, with D tentatively TRBD1 (5 bases). Trimming removed 3 bases at V and 2 bases at J, with 14 bases between. This CDR3 is built from 16 residues. The CDR3 here is CASSLWAGTGNQPQHF. The CDR3 bases are TGTGCCAGCAGTTTGTGGGCAGGGACGGGCAATCAGCCCCAGCATTTT.

This clonotype was counted a few times. The chain recombines TRBV7-3 with TRBJ2-1; D is possibly TRBD2 (6 bases). In germline, CDR1 is SGHTA, CDR2 FQGTGA. Trimming pared 0 bases from V and 0 bases from J, leaving 9 bases between. The CDR3 is 16 residues long. The CDR3, as DNA: TGTGCCAGCAGCTTAACGGGCGGGGTCTCCTACAATGAGCAGTTCTTC. It codes for CASSLTGGVSYNEQFF.

The CDR3: CASTSSQREGQSYNEQFF. The CDR3, as DNA: TGTGCCAGCACTAGTAGCCAGCGGGAGGGCCAGTCCTACAATGAGCAGTTCTTC. The J gene is TRBJ2-1, the V gene TRBV6-6; 10 bases line up with TRBD2. The CDR3 is 18 residues long. V gave up 7 bases and J gave up 1 base; unmatched junction bases: 13. Germline CDR1 and CDR2: MNHNY and SVGAGI (reference sequence).

This sequence joins TRBV27 and TRBJ2-7, with a tentative D call TRBD1 (5 bases). The CDR3 contains 16 residues. Germline lookup yields CDR1 MNHEY and CDR2 SMNVEV (reference sequence). The V gene lost 5 bases and the J gene lost 5 bases, with 22 bases spanning the gap. The DNA of the CDR3 is TGTGCCAGCAGTACCCTCGAAGTGGGGCGAAGACACGAGCAGTACTTC. Its translation is CASSTLEVGRRHEQYF.

This chain joins TRBV24-1 and TRBJ2-7; 11 bases are shared with TRBD2. The germline gives CDR1 KGHDR, CDR2 SFDVKD. This CDR3 comprises 16 residues. The trim removed 1 base at V and 0 bases at J, leaving 1 base unmatched. DNA for the CDR3: TGTGCCACCAGTGATTTTGGGACTAGCGGCTCCTACGAGCAGTACTTC. It yields the protein CATSDFGTSGSYEQYF.

The chain employs TRBV7-8 and TRBJ2-2, with no clear D. The V end was cut by 5 bases, the J end by 10 bases, with 11 bases between. The CDR3 is 12 amino acids. CDR1 is SGHVS, CDR2 FQNEAQ, per germline. CDR3: CASSPQESELFF. CDR3 bases: TGTGCCAGCAGCCCCCAGGAGTCGGAGCTGTTTTTT.

This clonotype came up a few times. In DNA, the CDR3 is TGCGCCAGCAGCTTGGTCGGGGCGGATCTCTCCTACGAGCAGTACTTC. As protein: CASSLVGADLSYEQYF. The V and J genes are TRBV5-1 and TRBJ2-7, with D possibly called TRBD1 or TRBD2 (5 bases each). The CDR3 has 16 residues. Germline CDR1 and CDR2: SGHRS and YFSETQ. V was clipped by 0 bases and J by 0 bases, with 13 bases between them.

The V call is TRBV2, the J call TRBJ2-1; TRBD1 agrees at 9 bases. Germline V gene data show CDR1 as SNHLY and CDR2 as FYNNEI. The CDR3 contains 16 residues. V was clipped by 7 bases and J by 0 bases; unmatched bases: 7. CDR3 residues: CASTSQGQGSYNEQFF. CDR3 sequence (DNA): TGTGCCAGCACCTCCCAGGGACAGGGCTCCTACAATGAGCAGTTCTTC.

This sequence joins TRBV30 and TRBJ2-3; no clear D. V was shortened by 0 bases and J by 6 bases, with 7 bases between the two germline ends. Germline CDR1 reads GTSNPN; CDR2 reads SVGIG (reference sequence). This CDR3 is 12 amino acids long. CDR3 in amino acids: CAWSVRVDTQYF. CDR3 coding DNA: TGTGCCTGGAGTGTACGAGTGGATACGCAGTATTTT.

The sample holds a few counts of this clonotype. This sequence joins TRBV12-3 or TRBV12-4 and TRBJ2-2, with a possible D match to TRBD1 (5 bases). The CDR3 runs 16 residues. Trimming removed 1 base from V and 3 bases from J, with 12 bases in between. CDR3 nucleotides: TGTGCCAGCAGTTTAGGGCCAGGGCGATACACCGGGGAGCTGTTTTTT. As protein: CASSLGPGRYTGELFF.

Of note for this clonotype: One end of the junction fails to match germline, which may point to a read error. The rearrangement links TRBV25-1 to TRBJ2-4, with 12 nucleotides matching TRBD2. This CDR3 is 14 amino acids long. Germline V gene data show CDR1 as MGHDK and CDR2 as SYGVNS. CDR3 sequence: CASSATLAGGPSDF. The CDR3, as DNA: TGTGCCAGCAGTGCCACACTAGCGGGGGGCCCTTCGGACTTC.

This clonotype was seen more than once but under ten times. This sequence joins TRBV20-1 and TRBJ2-5; D is uncertain. This CDR3 region has 12 residues. Trimming left V 1 base short and J 2 bases short, with 5 bases between. In germline, CDR1 is DFQATT, CDR2 SNEGSKA (reference sequence). The CDR3 is CSARVLQETQYF. CDR3 nucleotides: TGCAGTGCTAGAGTACTACAAGAGACCCAGTACTTC.

This clonotype was recorded a few times. The chain has TRBV4-1 and TRBJ2-3; D is possibly TRBD2 (6 bases). There are 16 residues in the CDR3. The germline gives CDR1 MGHRA, CDR2 YSYEKL. The germline V and J ends were trimmed by 3 bases and 6 bases, with 19 bases remaining between them. The CDR3 coding sequence is TGCGCCAGCAGCCACAGAAGGGACTTGGGAGACGATACGCAGTATTTT. Protein: CASSHRRDLGDDTQYF.

This clonotype has only a few counts. This chain uses TRBV5-1 with TRBJ2-1; 8 bases map to TRBD2. Germline V CDR1 and CDR2: SGHRS, YFSETQ. J gave up 7 bases and V 7 bases, and 10 bases lay outside the gene matches. This CDR3 has 14 amino acids. The CDR3 loop is CASYASGSGNEQFF. CDR3 DNA: TGCGCCAGCTACGCCAGCGGGAGTGGAAATGAGCAGTTCTTC.

The chain links TRBV7-9 to TRBJ1-1; D uncertain. CDR3 length: 14 amino acids. V lost 5 bases and J lost 0, with 10 bases in between. Germline lookup yields CDR1 SEHNR and CDR2 FQNEAQ (reference sequence). The CDR3 DNA follows: TGTGCCAGCAGCCTAGAAATCCTGAACACTGAAGCTTTCTTT. Translated: CASSLEILNTEAFF.

This clonotype was counted between two and nine times. The rearrangement joins TRBV27 to TRBJ1-2; TRBD1 agrees at 9 bases. The J segment lost 8 bases and the V segment lost 3 bases, leaving 10 bases of the junction unmatched. The CDR3 is made up of 15 amino acids. The V gene's germline CDR1 is MNHEY and CDR2 SMNVEV (reference sequence). The CDR3 DNA reads as TGTGCCAGCAGTTTTGTGGGACAGGGAAGTAAGGGCTACACCTTC. The encoded protein is CASSFVGQGSKGYTF.

V is TRBV4-1 and J is TRBJ1-1, with 8 bases fitting TRBD1. The CDR3 is 15 amino acids. Trimming took 0 bases from V and 5 from J; bases not matched to a gene: 5. From germline, CDR1 is MGHRA and CDR2 YSYEKL. In DNA form, the CDR3 reads TGCGCCAGCAGCCAAGACAGGACAGGGAGAACTGAAGCTTTCTTT. Translated: CASSQDRTGRTEAFF.

V gene TRBV7-2 combines with J gene TRBJ2-5; a weak D match, TRBD2 (7 bases). The CDR3 runs 13 residues. From germline, CDR1 is SGHTA and CDR2 FQGNSA. V lost 8 bases and J lost 4, with 14 bases in between. The CDR3: CASDGGGAETQYF. CDR3 DNA sequence: TGTGCCAGCGATGGGGGGGGGGCAGAGACCCAGTACTTC.